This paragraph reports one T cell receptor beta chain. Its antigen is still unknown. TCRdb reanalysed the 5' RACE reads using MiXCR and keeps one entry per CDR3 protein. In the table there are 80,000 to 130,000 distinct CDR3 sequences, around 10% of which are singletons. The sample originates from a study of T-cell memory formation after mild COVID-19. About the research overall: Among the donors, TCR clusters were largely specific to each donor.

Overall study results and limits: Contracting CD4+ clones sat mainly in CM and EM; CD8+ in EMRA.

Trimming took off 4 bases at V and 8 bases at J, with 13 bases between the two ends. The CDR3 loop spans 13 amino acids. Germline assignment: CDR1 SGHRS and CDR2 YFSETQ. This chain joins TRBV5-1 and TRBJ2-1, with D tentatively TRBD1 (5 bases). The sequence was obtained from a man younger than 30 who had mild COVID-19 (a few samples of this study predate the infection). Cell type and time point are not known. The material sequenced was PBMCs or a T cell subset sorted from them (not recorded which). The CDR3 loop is CASSPPDSYEQFF. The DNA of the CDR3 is TGCGCCAGCAGCCCCCCAGACAGCTATGAGCAGTTCTTC.